This paragraph covers one T cell receptor beta chain sequence. This sample was included in a study of blood T cell repertoires in COVID-19. Each recovered donor of Cohort 3 presented with two negative PCRs, clearance, or symptom resolution. With V trimmed by 3 bases and J by 7 bases, 11 bases remained unmatched. The CDR3 covers 15 residues. Germline CDR1 reads ENHRY; CDR2 reads SYGVKD. Only in-frame clones appear in the TCRdb table, and some are missing; sequencing was by immunoSEQ multiplex PCR. The table has just under 250,000 clones, approximately 90% seen once. The source is a woman in her 30s who had recovered from COVID-19. The chain is built from TRBV10-3 and TRBJ1-1; 7 bases are shared with TRBD1. Sequences were obtained from PBMCs or T cells enriched from blood (not recorded which). In DNA form, the CDR3 reads TGTGCCATCAGTGACCCCCGACAGGGCACCGGTGAAGCTTTCTTT. This codes for CAISDPRQGTGEAFF.